This TCR beta chain was sequenced for a study of cytomegalovirus exposure and HLA in healthy donors. Study as a whole: Earlier work reported 95 million to 130 million unique TCR beta sequences from 150 million to 200 million T cells. Study-level results: Certain sequence variants were highly shared and formed a cluster, and this cluster was likely a sequencing artifact. Investigators reported some 150 TCR beta chains as tied to cytomegalovirus.

Among the donors, all were healthy bone marrow donors. The PCR employed 60 Vbeta primers together with 13 Jbeta primers. Repertoires were generated with immunoSEQ multiplex PCR, while TCRdb's copy carries only in-frame clones and drops some. The repertoire has 120,000 or so clones, 65% to 80% of them found once; the top ten carry approximately 3.6%. Comment on this clone: Its antigen is not identified.

V gave up 5 bases and J gave up 6 bases; unmatched junction bases: 6. Germline CDR1 is SGHAT and CDR2 is FQDESV (reference sequence). The CDR3 has 14 residues. The TCR was taken from a man under 40 in good health and CMV-seronegative. The rearrangement links TRBV11-1 to TRBJ1-2, with TRBD1 matching over 10 bases. Source material: PBMCs. Written as DNA, the CDR3 is TGTGCCAGCAGCAGGGGACAGGGGTTGAATGGCTACACCTTC. Translating gives CASSRGQGLNGYTF.